A single sample is the source of the 32 T cell receptor beta chains below, sequenced in a study of T cells in women clearing cervical HPV infection. TCRdb's table, derived via immunoSEQ multiplex PCR, lists solely in-frame clones and lacks some. This listing includes around 38,000 clones. The sequencing input was blood buffy coat. The origin of the receptors is a woman between 18 and 70 years old with a cervical HPV16 infection that either progressed to CIN3+ or cleared (not recorded which).

A word on this clone: The read falls 3 residues short of the CDR3 end, and the missing part is taken from the germline J gene. The chain uses TRBV20-1 and TRBJ1-3; weak D call: TRBD1 (5 bases). CDR3 size: 15 residues. Trimming stripped 1 base from V and 2 bases from J, with 12 bases between. Germline CDR1 DFQATT, CDR2 SNEGSKA (reference sequence). The sequenced part of the CDR3 DNA is TGCAGTGCTAGAGGAGGGGCAGGGACTGGAAACACC. Translated, it gives CSARGGAGTGNT. The whole CDR3 protein reads CSARGGAGTGNTIYF.

Worth noting for this clone: The read is 3 residues too short to cover the CDR3 end, so that end is filled in from the germline J gene. This sequence joins TRBV18 and TRBJ1-2; 7 nucleotides line up with TRBD1. Germline V gene sequence: CDR1 KGHSH, CDR2 LQKENI. J was trimmed by 2 bases and V by 2 bases; bases with no gene match: 2. CDR3 size: 14 residues. CDR3 residues: CASSPSGQNYGYTF. The CDR3 bases that were read are TGTGCCAGCTCACCATCGGGACAGAACTATGGC.

Comment on this clone: The missing CDR3 end, 3 residues past where the read stops, is filled in from the germline J gene. This sequence joins TRBV2 and TRBJ1-6, with 7 bases that match TRBD1. The J segment lost 7 bases and the V segment lost 6 bases, leaving 3 bases of the junction unmatched. The CDR3 covers 13 residues. Germline V gene data show CDR1 as SNHLY and CDR2 as FYNNEI. The part of the CDR3 DNA that was read is TGTGCCAGCAGAACAGGGGTGAATTCACCC. Its translation: CASRTGVNSP. In full, the CDR3 reads CASRTGVNSPLHF.

CDR3 DNA (partial): TGTGCCAGCAGCGCCGAGCTACAGGGGGAGGATAATTCACCC. Amino acids: CASSAELQGEDNSP. The entire CDR3 protein is CASSAELQGEDNSPLHF. The rearrangement joins TRBV7-8 to TRBJ1-6, with TRBD1 matching 8 bases. The read terminates 3 residues ahead of where the CDR3 ends, so the germline J gene completes it. The germline V gene encodes CDR1 SGHVS and CDR2 FQNEAQ. This CDR3 has 17 amino acids. Trimming at V came to 5 bases and at J to 5 bases, leaving 11 bases not matched to a gene.

The DNA read from the CDR3 is TGCGCCAGCAGCTTGGCAGGGGGTGAGGAGACC. Translating it yields CASSLAGGEET. The entire CDR3 reads CASSLAGGEETQYF. The chain combines TRBV5-1 with TRBJ2-5, with TRBD1 identical over 7 bases. The observed sequence ends 3 residues before the CDR3 terminus, with the missing tail filled in from the germline J gene. J was trimmed by 5 bases and V by 0 bases; bases with no gene match: 4. The CDR3 covers 14 residues. Per the germline V gene, CDR1 is SGHRS and CDR2 is YFSETQ.

Details on this clone: The DNA ends 3 residues before the CDR3 does, and the rest of the CDR3 is filled in from the germline J gene. The chain is built from TRBV18 and TRBJ1-1; no clear D gene. Looked up from germline, CDR1 is KGHSH and CDR2 is LQKENI. The length of the CDR3 is 13 residues. CDR3 loop: CASSSSSSYEAFF. The sequenced part of the CDR3 DNA is TGTGCCAGCTCATCCTCTAGCTCCTACGAG.

With respect to this clone: The read finishes 3 residues shy of the CDR3 end, and the germline J gene is used to complete it. The rearrangement links TRBV5-1 to TRBJ1-2, with TRBD1 as a possible D gene (5 bases). The CDR3 contains 13 residues. Germline assignment: CDR1 SGHRS and CDR2 YFSETQ. V was cut by 4 bases and J by 4 bases, with 11 bases left in between. CDR3: CASSSFGGYGYTF. The sequenced part of the CDR3 DNA is TGCGCCAGCAGCAGTTTCGGGGGCTATGGC.

Turning to this clone: The read finishes 3 residues shy of the CDR3 end, and the germline J gene is used to complete it. The chain joins TRBV4-1 to TRBJ1-1; D is unclear. There are 13 residues in the CDR3. V was trimmed by 5 bases and J by 2 bases, leaving 9 bases between them. The germline CDR1 and CDR2 sequences are MGHRA and YSYEKL. The CDR3 loop reads CASSRTDNTEAFF. The CDR3 DNA, read in part, is TGCGCCAGCAGCAGAACTGATAACACTGAA.

As to this clone: From the germline J gene comes the end of the CDR3, since the read stops 3 residues before it. The V gene is TRBV20-1, the J gene TRBJ1-5; possible D gene TRBD1, 5 bases. Looked up from germline, CDR1 is DFQATT and CDR2 is SNEGSKA (reference sequence). This CDR3 comprises 16 residues. V was trimmed by 0 bases and J by 2 bases, leaving 14 bases between them. The CDR3 reads CSARDFRGGGNQPQHF. The sequenced CDR3 bases are TGCAGTGCTAGAGACTTTAGGGGAGGTGGCAATCAGCCC.

Concerning this clone itself: The read falls 3 residues short of the CDR3 end, and the missing part is taken from the germline J gene. The chain has TRBV7-9 and TRBJ1-2; no clear D gene. Trimming left V 1 base short and J 4 bases short, with 10 bases between. Germline CDR1 is SEHNR and CDR2 is FQNEAQ (reference sequence). The CDR3 contains 14 residues. CDR3 DNA, as far as it was read: TGTGCCAGCAGCTTAGACGTCATCGGCTATGGC. This gives the protein CASSLDVIGYG. The whole CDR3 is CASSLDVIGYGYTF.

About this clone itself: The CDR3 extends 3 residues past the end of the read, so its final part is completed from the germline J gene. This sequence joins TRBV6-2 or TRBV6-3 and TRBJ2-1; 7 nucleotides agree with TRBD2. Trimming cost V 4 bases and J 9 bases; bases outside gene matches: 6. The CDR3 is 13 amino acids. Germline CDR1 reads MNHEY; CDR2 reads SVGEGT. The CDR3 sequence is CASSSTREFEQFF. CDR3 bases read: TGTGCCAGCAGTTCTACGCGGGAGTTTGAG.

A word on this clone: The CDR3 extends 3 residues past the end of the read, so its final part is completed from the germline J gene. The chain combines TRBV18 with TRBJ2-2; 8 nucleotides align to TRBD1. There are 16 residues in the CDR3. V was pared by 3 bases and J by 1 base, with 4 bases of the junction left unmatched. Germline V gives CDR1 KGHSH, CDR2 LQKENI. CDR3 DNA, as far as it was read: TGTGCCAGCTCACCCGAGGGACAGGTGAACACCGGGGAG. It codes for CASSPEGQVNTGE. The entire CDR3 reads CASSPEGQVNTGELFF.

For this clone: Read data end 3 residues before the CDR3 end; the end is taken from the germline J gene. V and J are TRBV29-1 and TRBJ2-3, with 14 positions matching TRBD2. The CDR3 is 15 amino acids. Germline assignment: CDR1 SQVTM and CDR2 ANQGSEA. V shed 1 base, J shed 4 bases, and the junction held 1 base outside the gene matches. CDR3 protein: CSVEGGLAGADTQYF. The CDR3 DNA, read in part, is TGCAGCGTTGAAGGGGGACTAGCGGGGGCAGATACG.

Concerning this clone: The DNA ends 3 residues before the CDR3 does, and the rest of the CDR3 is filled in from the germline J gene. This chain links TRBV5-1 with TRBJ1-1; TRBD1 agrees at 8 bases. Losses at the gene ends were 0 bases for V and 3 bases for J; bases not matched to a gene: 4. Germline lookup yields CDR1 SGHRS and CDR2 YFSETQ. The CDR3 length is 15 residues. The CDR3 reads CASSLGTGKDTEAFF. The part of the CDR3 DNA that was read is TGCGCCAGCAGCTTGGGGACAGGGAAGGACACTGAA.

Remarks on this clone: The CDR3 extends 3 residues past the end of the read, so its final part is completed from the germline J gene. This chain joins TRBV12-3 or TRBV12-4 and TRBJ1-3; weak D call: TRBD1 (5 bases). V lost 3 bases to trimming and J lost 0 bases, with 9 bases between them. The CDR3 is 15 amino acids. This CDR3 is CASSFGGNSGNTIYF. The covered CDR3 bases are TGTGCCAGCAGTTTCGGGGGGAACTCTGGAAACACC.

In the case of this clone: The read ends 3 residues shy of where the CDR3 ends; the end is completed using the germline J gene. The rearrangement joins TRBV2 to TRBJ1-5; 7 bases match TRBD1. V lost 4 bases, J lost 1 base, and 13 bases stayed unmatched. CDR1 and CDR2 (germline): SNHLY, FYNNEI. The CDR3 loop spans 18 amino acids. Here the CDR3 reads CASSVGRGTQGSNQPQHF. CDR3 DNA, as far as it was read: TGTGCCAGCAGTGTGGGCAGGGGGACGCAGGGGAGCAATCAGCCC.

Details on this clone: With the read ending 3 residues before the CDR3 end, the germline J gene is used to fill in that end. J is TRBJ1-3 and V is TRBV10-2; 7 bases agree with TRBD1. Germline V gene lookup returns CDR1 WSHSY and CDR2 SAAADI. This CDR3 region has 11 residues. V was pared by 6 bases and J by 8 bases, with 1 base of the junction left unmatched. CDR3 bases read: TGCGCCAGCAGCAGGGGGGACACC. Translation gives CASSRGDT. The entire CDR3 sequence reads CASSRGDTIYF.

Notes on this clone: Coverage ceases 3 residues before the CDR3 finishes, and the germline J gene fills in the end. The chain recombines TRBV11-2 with TRBJ1-1; D is unresolved. CDR3 length: 14 amino acids. Germline lookup yields CDR1 SGHAT and CDR2 FQNNGV. The V gene lost 5 bases and the J gene lost 5 bases, with 15 bases spanning the gap. The CDR3 loop reads CASSPTIPGTEAFF. The sequenced part of the CDR3 DNA is TGTGCCAGCAGCCCCACCATCCCGGGTACTGAA.

A remark on this clone: The read comes to an end 3 residues before the CDR3 does, leaving the germline J gene to fill in the end. The chain is built from TRBV2 and TRBJ2-7; 10 bases agree with TRBD1. Germline values: CDR1 SNHLY, CDR2 FYNNEI. The CDR3 runs to 15 residues. V lost 7 bases, J lost 3 bases, and 9 bases stayed unmatched. The DNA read from the CDR3 is TGTGCCAGCAAGAGGGACAGGGGCCGGTTCTACGAG. Translating gives CASKRDRGRFYE. The full CDR3 protein is CASKRDRGRFYEQYF.

On this clone: The CDR3 goes on 3 residues after the read ends, and that part is filled in from the germline J gene. V gene TRBV11-3 combines with J gene TRBJ2-5; no firm D call. This CDR3 has 13 amino acids. V gave up 3 bases and J gave up 2 bases, with 7 bases separating them. Germline loops: CDR1 SGHNT, CDR2 YENEEA. The CDR3 bases that were read are TGTGCCAGCAGCTTCGGTCTACAAGAGACC. Translation gives CASSFGLQET. The CDR3 in full is CASSFGLQETQYF.

About this clone itself: The read ends 3 residues shy of where the CDR3 ends; the end is completed using the germline J gene. The rearrangement uses TRBV5-5 and TRBJ2-1; no definite D call. There are 13 residues in the CDR3. Trimming shortened V by 2 bases and J by 5 bases, and 8 bases separated the two germline ends. The germline V gene has CDR1 SGHKS and CDR2 YYEKEE (reference sequence). The CDR3 DNA, read in part, is TGTGCCAGCAGCTTAACTACCAACAATGAG. Translation: CASSLTTNNE. The CDR3, in full, reads CASSLTTNNEQFF.

With regard to this clone: Read coverage stops 3 residues before the CDR3 terminus; the germline J gene supplies the remainder. This chain connects TRBV7-9 to TRBJ1-2; 7 positions agree with TRBD1. From germline, CDR1 is SEHNR and CDR2 FQNEAQ (reference sequence). Trimming took 5 bases from V and 3 from J; bases not matched to a gene: 9. CDR3 length: 15 residues. The CDR3 is CASSTRPTGDYGYTF. The DNA read from the CDR3 is TGTGCCAGCAGCACCCGACCTACAGGGGACTATGGC.

As regards this clone: Read data end 3 residues before the CDR3 end; the end is taken from the germline J gene. The chain is built from TRBV2 and TRBJ2-4, with a weak D call TRBD2 (5 bases). In germline, CDR1 is SNHLY, CDR2 FYNNEI. This CDR3 contains 16 residues. V gave up 3 bases and J gave up 0 bases, with 12 bases separating them. CDR3 sequence: CASSDPGSGAKNIQYF. The sequenced part of the CDR3 DNA is TGTGCCAGCAGTGACCCGGGGTCGGGAGCCAAAAACATT.

With respect to this clone: Read coverage stops 3 residues before the CDR3 terminus; the germline J gene supplies the remainder. V usage is TRBV4-1 and J usage is TRBJ1-2; possible D gene TRBD1, 6 bases. V gave up 1 base and J gave up 4 bases, with 10 bases separating them. This CDR3 has 14 amino acids. Germline CDR1 MGHRA, CDR2 YSYEKL. CDR3: CASSQVGTFYGYTF. CDR3 DNA, as far as it was read: TGCGCCAGCAGCCAAGTCGGGACATTCTATGGC.

The CDR3 DNA, read in part, is TGTGCCAGCAGCCCGGGGGTGGTAGATGAA. Encoded protein: CASSPGVVDE. The complete CDR3 protein is CASSPGVVDEAFF. The chain joins TRBV7-9 to TRBJ1-1, with TRBD1 as a possible D gene (5 bases). The DNA ends 3 residues before the CDR3 does, and the rest of the CDR3 is filled in from the germline J gene. CDR3 length: 13 residues. The V gene lost 5 bases and the J gene lost 7 bases, with 14 bases spanning the gap. Looked up from germline, CDR1 is SEHNR and CDR2 is FQNEAQ (reference sequence).

With regard to this clone: The CDR3 end lies 3 residues beyond the end of the read and is filled in from the germline J gene. The J gene is TRBJ1-2, the V gene TRBV20-1, with D maybe TRBD1 (6 bases). V shed 7 bases and J shed 0 bases, with 18 bases lying between them. CDR3 length: 15 residues. Looked up from germline, CDR1 is DFQATT and CDR2 is SNEGSKA (reference sequence). CDR3 region: CSDMGQATPNYGYTF. The covered CDR3 bases are TGCAGTGACATGGGACAAGCCACCCCTAACTATGGC.

Worth noting for this clone: The CDR3 end lies 3 residues beyond the end of the read and is filled in from the germline J gene. The rearrangement uses TRBV20-1 and TRBJ1-4, with 7 bases aligning to TRBD1. The CDR3 extends over 12 amino acids. The V segment lost 5 bases and the J segment 7 bases; nucleotides outside the gene matches: 4. Germline CDR1 is DFQATT and CDR2 is SNEGSKA (reference sequence). CDR3 loop: CSAYNRGEKLFF. The CDR3 bases that were read are TGCAGTGCTTATAACAGGGGTGAAAAA.

As to this clone: The CDR3 end falls 3 residues outside the read, so it is completed with the germline J gene. The genes are TRBV7-2 and TRBJ1-5, with 8 bases aligning to TRBD1. The CDR3 sequence is 15 residues long. Trimming removed 5 bases from V and 5 bases from J; junction bases left unmatched: 8. CDR1 is SGHTA and CDR2 is FQGNSA in the germline V gene. Partial CDR3 DNA: TGTGCCAGCAGCCCAGGGCTGACAGGGGATCAGCCC. Translated: CASSPGLTGDQP. The complete CDR3 reads CASSPGLTGDQPQHF.

A word on this clone: The read comes to an end 3 residues before the CDR3 does, leaving the germline J gene to fill in the end. The V call is TRBV19, the J call TRBJ2-4; a weak D match, TRBD2 (5 bases). Germline V CDR1 and CDR2: LNHDA, SQIVND (reference sequence). The CDR3 consists of 18 residues. Between the trimmed V and J ends, which lost 3 bases and 0 bases, there was a span of 18 bases. CDR3 protein: CASSIGYRGELAKNIQYF. CDR3 DNA, as far as it was read: TGTGCCAGTAGTATCGGGTACCGGGGTGAACTAGCCAAAAACATT.

Comments on this clone: The read comes to an end 3 residues before the CDR3 does, leaving the germline J gene to fill in the end. The chain combines TRBV5-6 with TRBJ1-2; 8 nucleotides align to TRBD1. CDR3 length equals 14 residues. Trimming took 3 bases from V and 3 from J; bases not matched to a gene: 4. Germline CDR1 SGHDT, CDR2 YYEEEE. The CDR3 reads CASSYTGGDYGYTF. Incomplete CDR3 DNA: TGTGCCAGCAGCTACACAGGGGGAGACTATGGC. Supplemented by reference TRBV5-6 and TRBJ1-2, the full variable domain reads DAGVTQSPTHLIKTRGQQVTLRCSPKSGHDTVSWYQQALGQGPQFIFQYYEEEERQRGNFPDRFSGHQFPNYSSELNVNALLLGDSALYLCASSYTGGDYGYTFGSGTRLTVV.

Comment on this clone: Read sequence stops 3 residues before the CDR3 end, and the germline J gene provides the missing end. The rearrangement joins TRBV30 to TRBJ1-1, with TRBD1 as a possible D gene (6 bases). Trimming stripped 3 bases from V and 0 bases from J, with 8 bases between. Per germline, CDR1 GTSNPN and CDR2 SVGIG (reference sequence). The CDR3 runs 13 residues. This CDR3 is CAWRTGLNTEAFF. Partial CDR3 DNA: TGTGCCTGGAGGACAGGTCTGAACACTGAA.

The CDR3: CASSDEDRGYNEQFF. The CDR3 DNA, read in part, is TGCGCCAGCAGTGATGAGGACAGGGGTTACAATGAG. This chain connects TRBV10-1 to TRBJ2-1; 9 bases align to TRBD1. The read is 3 residues too short to cover the CDR3 end, so that end is filled in from the germline J gene. The CDR3 extends over 15 amino acids. CDR1 WNHNN and CDR2 SYGVQD come from the germline V gene (reference sequence). Trimming cost V 3 bases and J 4 bases; bases outside gene matches: 4.